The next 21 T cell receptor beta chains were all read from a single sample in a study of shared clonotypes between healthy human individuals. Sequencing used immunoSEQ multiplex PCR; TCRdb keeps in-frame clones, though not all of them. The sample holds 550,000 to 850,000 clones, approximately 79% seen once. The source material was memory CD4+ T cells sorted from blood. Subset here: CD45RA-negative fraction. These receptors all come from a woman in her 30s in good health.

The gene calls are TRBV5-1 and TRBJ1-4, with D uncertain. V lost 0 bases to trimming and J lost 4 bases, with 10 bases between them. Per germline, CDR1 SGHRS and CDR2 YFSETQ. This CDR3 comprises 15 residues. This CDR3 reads CASSLAARGNEKLFF. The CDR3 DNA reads TGCGCCAGCAGCTTGGCCGCCAGAGGTAATGAAAAACTGTTTTTT.

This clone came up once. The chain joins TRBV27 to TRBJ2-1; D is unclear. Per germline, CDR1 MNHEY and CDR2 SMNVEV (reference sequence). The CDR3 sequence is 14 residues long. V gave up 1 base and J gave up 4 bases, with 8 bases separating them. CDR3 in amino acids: CASSLWQTYNEQFF. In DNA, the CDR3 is TGTGCCAGCAGTTTATGGCAGACTTACAATGAGCAGTTCTTC.

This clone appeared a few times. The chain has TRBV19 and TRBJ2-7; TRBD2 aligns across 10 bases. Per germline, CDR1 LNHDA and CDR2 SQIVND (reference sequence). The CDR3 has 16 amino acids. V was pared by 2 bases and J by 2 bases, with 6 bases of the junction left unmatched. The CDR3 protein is CASSIKRGGETYEQYF. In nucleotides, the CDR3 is TGTGCCAGTAGTATAAAGCGGGGGGGCGAAACCTACGAGCAGTACTTC.

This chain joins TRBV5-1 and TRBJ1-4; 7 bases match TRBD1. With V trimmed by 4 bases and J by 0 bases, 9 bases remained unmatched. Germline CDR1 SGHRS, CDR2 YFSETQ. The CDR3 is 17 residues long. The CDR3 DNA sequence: TGCGCCAGCAGCCCTCTGGACAGGACAACAACTAATGAAAAACTGTTTTTT. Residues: CASSPLDRTTTNEKLFF.

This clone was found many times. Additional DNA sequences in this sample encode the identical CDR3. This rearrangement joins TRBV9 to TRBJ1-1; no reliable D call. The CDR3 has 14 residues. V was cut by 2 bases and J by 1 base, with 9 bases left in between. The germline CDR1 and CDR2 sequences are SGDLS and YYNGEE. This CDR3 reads CASSVSWGNTEAFF. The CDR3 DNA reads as TGTGCCAGCAGCGTGAGTTGGGGGAACACTGAAGCTTTCTTT.

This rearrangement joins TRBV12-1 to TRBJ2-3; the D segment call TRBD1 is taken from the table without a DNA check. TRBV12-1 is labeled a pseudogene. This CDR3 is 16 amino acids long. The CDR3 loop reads CASRPRDRDISDTQYF. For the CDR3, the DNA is TGTGCCAGCAGGCCCCGGGACAGGGACATTTCGGATACGCAGTATTTT.

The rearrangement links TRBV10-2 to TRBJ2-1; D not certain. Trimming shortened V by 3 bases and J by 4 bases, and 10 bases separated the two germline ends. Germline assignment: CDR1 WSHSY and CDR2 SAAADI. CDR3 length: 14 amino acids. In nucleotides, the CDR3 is TGCGCCAGCAGTGATTGGGGATATTACAATGAGCAGTTCTTC. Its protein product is CASSDWGYYNEQFF.

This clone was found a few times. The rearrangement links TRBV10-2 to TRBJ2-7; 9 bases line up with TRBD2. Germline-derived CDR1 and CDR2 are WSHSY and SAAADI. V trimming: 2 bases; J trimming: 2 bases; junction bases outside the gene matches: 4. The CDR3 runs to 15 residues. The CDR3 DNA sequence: TGCGCCAGCAGTGAGCTGGTAGCGGGGGCCTACGAGCAGTACTTC. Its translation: CASSELVAGAYEQYF.

DNA for the CDR3: TGTGCCATAAAGCAACCGGGACAGGGGTACCACGAGCAGTACTTC. It translates to CAIKQPGQGYHEQYF. V gene TRBV10-3 combines with J gene TRBJ2-7; 10 bases agree with TRBD1. This CDR3 region has 15 residues. J was trimmed by 5 bases and V by 9 bases; bases with no gene match: 13. The V gene's germline CDR1 is ENHRY and CDR2 SYGVKD.

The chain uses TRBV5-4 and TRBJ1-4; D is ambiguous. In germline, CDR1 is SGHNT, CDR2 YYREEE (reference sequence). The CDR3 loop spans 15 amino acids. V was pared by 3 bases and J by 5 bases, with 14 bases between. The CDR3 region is CASSYYSDYNEKLFF. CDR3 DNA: TGTGCCAGCAGCTATTACAGTGACTACAATGAAAAACTGTTTTTT.

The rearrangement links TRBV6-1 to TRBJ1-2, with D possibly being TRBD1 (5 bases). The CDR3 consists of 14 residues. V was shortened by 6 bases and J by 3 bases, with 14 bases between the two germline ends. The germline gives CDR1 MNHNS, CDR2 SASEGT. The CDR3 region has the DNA TGTGCCAGCAGGCCGGGGACGGAGGACTATGGCTACACCTTC. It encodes CASRPGTEDYGYTF.

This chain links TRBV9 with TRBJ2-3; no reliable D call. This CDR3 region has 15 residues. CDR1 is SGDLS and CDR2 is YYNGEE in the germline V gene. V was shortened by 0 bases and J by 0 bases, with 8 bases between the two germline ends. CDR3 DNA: TGTGCCAGCAGCGTAGACCAGTTTAGCACAGATACGCAGTATTTT. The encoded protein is CASSVDQFSTDTQYF.

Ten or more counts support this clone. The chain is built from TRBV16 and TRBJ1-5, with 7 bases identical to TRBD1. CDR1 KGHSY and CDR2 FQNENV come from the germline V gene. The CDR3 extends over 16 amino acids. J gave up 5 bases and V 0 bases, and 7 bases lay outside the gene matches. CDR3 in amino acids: CASSQSKGRGHQPQHF. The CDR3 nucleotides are TGTGCCAGCAGCCAATCGAAGGGAAGGGGGCATCAGCCCCAGCATTTT.

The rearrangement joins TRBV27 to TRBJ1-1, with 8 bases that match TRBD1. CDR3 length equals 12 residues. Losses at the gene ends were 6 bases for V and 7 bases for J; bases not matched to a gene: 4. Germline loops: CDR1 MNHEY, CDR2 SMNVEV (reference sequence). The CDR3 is CASSLGQGEAFF. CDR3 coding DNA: TGTGCCAGCAGCCTAGGACAGGGTGAAGCTTTCTTT.

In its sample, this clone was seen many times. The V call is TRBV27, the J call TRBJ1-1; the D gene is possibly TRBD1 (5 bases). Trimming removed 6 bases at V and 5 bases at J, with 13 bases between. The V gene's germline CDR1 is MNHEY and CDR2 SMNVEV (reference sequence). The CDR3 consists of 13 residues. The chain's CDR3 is CASRVGGRTEAFF. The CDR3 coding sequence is TGTGCCAGCAGGGTCGGGGGGAGGACTGAAGCTTTCTTT.

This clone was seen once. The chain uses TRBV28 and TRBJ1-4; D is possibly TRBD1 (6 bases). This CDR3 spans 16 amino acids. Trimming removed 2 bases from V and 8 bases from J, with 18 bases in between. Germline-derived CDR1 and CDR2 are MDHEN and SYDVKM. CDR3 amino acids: CASSLRPQGLGEKLFF. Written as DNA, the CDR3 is TGTGCCAGCAGTTTACGGCCACAGGGCTTAGGGGAAAAACTGTTTTTT.

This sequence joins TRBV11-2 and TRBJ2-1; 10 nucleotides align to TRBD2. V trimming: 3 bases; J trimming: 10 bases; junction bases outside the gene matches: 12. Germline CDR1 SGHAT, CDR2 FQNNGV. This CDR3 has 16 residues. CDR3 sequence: CASSFPSGTSDLEQFF. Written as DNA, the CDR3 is TGTGCCAGCAGCTTTCCCTCCGGGACTAGCGACCTAGAGCAGTTCTTC.

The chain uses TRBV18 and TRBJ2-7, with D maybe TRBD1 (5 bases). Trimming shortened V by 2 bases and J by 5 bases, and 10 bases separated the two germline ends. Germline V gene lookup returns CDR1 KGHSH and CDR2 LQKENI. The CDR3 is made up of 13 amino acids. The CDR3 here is CASSPTQENEQYF. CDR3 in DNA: TGTGCCAGCTCACCAACACAGGAGAACGAGCAGTACTTC.

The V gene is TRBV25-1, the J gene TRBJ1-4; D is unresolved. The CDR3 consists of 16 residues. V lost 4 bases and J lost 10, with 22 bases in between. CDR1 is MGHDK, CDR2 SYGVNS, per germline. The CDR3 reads CASSGVSGQPERKLFF. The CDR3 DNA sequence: TGTGCCAGCAGTGGGGTTTCTGGCCAGCCCGAACGAAAACTGTTTTTT.

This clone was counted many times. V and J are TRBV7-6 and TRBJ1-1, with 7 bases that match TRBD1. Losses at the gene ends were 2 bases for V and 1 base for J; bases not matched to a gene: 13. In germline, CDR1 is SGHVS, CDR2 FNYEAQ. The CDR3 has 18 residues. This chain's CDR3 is CASSLLKGRGRGNTEAFF. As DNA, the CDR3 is TGTGCCAGCAGCTTATTGAAGGGTAGGGGGCGAGGGAACACTGAAGCTTTCTTT.

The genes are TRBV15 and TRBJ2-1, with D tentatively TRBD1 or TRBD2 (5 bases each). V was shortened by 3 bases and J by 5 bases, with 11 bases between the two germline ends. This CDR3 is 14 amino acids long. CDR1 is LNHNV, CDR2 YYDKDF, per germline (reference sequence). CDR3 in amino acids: CATSSGLGHNEQFF. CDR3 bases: TGTGCCACCAGCAGTGGACTGGGGCACAATGAGCAGTTCTTC. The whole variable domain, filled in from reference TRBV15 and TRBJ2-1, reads DAMVIQNPRYQVTQFGKPVTLSCSQTLNHNVMYWYQQKSSQAPKLLFHYYDKDFNNEADTPDNFQSRRPNTSFCFLDIRSPGLGDTAMYLCATSSGLGHNEQFFGPGTRLTVL.